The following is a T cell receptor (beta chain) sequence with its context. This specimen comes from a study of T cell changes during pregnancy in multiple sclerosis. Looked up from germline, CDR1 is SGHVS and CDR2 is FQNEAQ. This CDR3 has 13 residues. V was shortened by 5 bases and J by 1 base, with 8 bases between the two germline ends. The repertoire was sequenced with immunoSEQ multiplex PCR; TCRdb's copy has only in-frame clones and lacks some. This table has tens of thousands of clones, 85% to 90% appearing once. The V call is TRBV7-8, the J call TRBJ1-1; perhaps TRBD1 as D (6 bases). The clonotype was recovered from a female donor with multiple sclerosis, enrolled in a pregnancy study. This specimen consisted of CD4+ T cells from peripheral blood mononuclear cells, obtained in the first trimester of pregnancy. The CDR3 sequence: CASSTDRNTEAFF. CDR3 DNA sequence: TGTGCCAGCAGCACGGACAGGAACACTGAAGCTTTCTTT.